This TCR beta chain is from a study of blood T cell repertoires in COVID-19. Study background: COVID-19 samples from acute and convalescent phases originated in the United States, Italy and Spain. The cDNA or gDNA used as material had been derived from T cells, B-cell-depleted T cells, or PBMCs.

Authors' processing steps: Estimates of nucleated cell counts were drawn from the amplification of reference gene primers. The repertoire was sequenced with immunoSEQ multiplex PCR; TCRdb's copy has only in-frame clones and lacks some. The D gene and trimming were derived from the DNA, and the V and J assignments and clone size from that table. Found here are more than 250,000 clones, over 75% of them singletons; the top ten hold 5% to 6.5%. Trimming left V 6 bases short and J 7 bases short, with 19 bases between. The CDR3 totals 16 residues. The germline V gene has CDR1 MDHEN and CDR2 SYDVKM. The sequencing sample was made of peripheral blood. The chain combines TRBV28 with TRBJ1-6; possible D gene TRBD1, 5 bases. This TCR was recovered from a man between 50 and 59 years old with active or convalescent COVID-19. The CDR3 sequence: CASRGPLRAANSPLHF. The CDR3 DNA follows: TGTGCCAGCAGAGGCCCGCTCAGGGCCGCAAATTCACCCCTCCACTTT.